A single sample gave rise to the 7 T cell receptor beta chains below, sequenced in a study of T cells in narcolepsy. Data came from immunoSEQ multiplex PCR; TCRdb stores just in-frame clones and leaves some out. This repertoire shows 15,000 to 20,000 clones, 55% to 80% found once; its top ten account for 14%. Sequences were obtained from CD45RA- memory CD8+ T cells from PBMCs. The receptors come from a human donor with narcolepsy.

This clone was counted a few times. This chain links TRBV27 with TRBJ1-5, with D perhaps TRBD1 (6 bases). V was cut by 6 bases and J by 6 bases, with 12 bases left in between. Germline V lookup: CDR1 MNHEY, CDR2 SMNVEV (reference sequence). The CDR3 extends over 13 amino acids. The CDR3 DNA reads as TGTGCCAGCAGGAAGGGGGGGGGTCAGCCCCAGCATTTT. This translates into CASRKGGGQPQHF.

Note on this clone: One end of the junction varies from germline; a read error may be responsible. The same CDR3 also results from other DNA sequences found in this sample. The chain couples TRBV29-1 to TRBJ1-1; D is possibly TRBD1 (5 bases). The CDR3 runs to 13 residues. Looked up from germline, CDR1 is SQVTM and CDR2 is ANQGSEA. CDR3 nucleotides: TGCAGCGGGGGAGGGCAGGGCCTCACTGAAGCTTTCTTC. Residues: CSGGGQGLTEAFF.

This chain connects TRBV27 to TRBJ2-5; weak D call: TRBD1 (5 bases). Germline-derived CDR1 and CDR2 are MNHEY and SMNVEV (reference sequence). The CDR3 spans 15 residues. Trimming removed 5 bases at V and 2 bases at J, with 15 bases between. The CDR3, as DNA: TGTGCCAGCAGTCCCACACGACAGCTACAAGAGACCCAGTACTTC. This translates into CASSPTRQLQETQYF.

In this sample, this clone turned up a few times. The CDR3 region has the DNA TGTGCCAGCAGCCAAGCGGACAGGGGGCGAGATGGCTACACCTTC. It yields the protein CASSQADRGRDGYTF. The genes are TRBV13 and TRBJ1-2; 11 bases align to TRBD1. V lost 5 bases to trimming and J lost 6 bases; unmatched junction nucleotides: 8. The CDR3 length is 15 residues. Germline V gene lookup returns CDR1 PRHDT and CDR2 FYEKMQ (reference sequence).

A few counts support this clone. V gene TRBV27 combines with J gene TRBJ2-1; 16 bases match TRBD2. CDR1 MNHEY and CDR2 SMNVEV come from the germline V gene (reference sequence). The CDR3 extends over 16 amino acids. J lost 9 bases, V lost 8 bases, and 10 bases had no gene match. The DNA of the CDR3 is TGTGCCAGCCCTCACGGGACTAGCGGGAGGGCGGGTGAGCAGTTCTTC. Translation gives CASPHGTSGRAGEQFF.

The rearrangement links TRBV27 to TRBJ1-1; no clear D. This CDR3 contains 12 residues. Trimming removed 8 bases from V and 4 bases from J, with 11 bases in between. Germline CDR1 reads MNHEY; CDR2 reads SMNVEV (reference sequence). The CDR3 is CASGSVSTEAFF. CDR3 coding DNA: TGTGCCAGCGGTAGTGTGAGCACTGAAGCTTTCTTT.

CDR3 DNA sequence: TGCGCCAGCAGCCAGACTAGCGGGAGAGGTTACGAGCAGTACTTC. Its protein product is CASSQTSGRGYEQYF. The chain links TRBV4-1 to TRBJ2-5; 12 nucleotides match TRBD2. The J call is doubtful: the DNA matches TRBJ2-7 better. The germline V gene encodes CDR1 MGHRA and CDR2 YSYEKL. The CDR3 loop spans 15 amino acids.